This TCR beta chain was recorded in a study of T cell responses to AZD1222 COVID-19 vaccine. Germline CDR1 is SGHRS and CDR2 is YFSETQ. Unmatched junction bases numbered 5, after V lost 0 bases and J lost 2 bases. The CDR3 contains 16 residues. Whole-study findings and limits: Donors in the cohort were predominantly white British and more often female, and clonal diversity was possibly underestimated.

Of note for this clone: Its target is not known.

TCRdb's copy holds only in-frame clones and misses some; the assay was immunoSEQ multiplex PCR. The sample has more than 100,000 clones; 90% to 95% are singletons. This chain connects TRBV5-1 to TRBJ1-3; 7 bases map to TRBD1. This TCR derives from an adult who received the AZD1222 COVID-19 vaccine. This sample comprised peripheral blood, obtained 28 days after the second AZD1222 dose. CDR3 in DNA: TGCGCCAGCAGCTTGGGCCAGGGGGGCACTGGAAACACCATATATTTT. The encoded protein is CASSLGQGGTGNTIYF.